This record covers a single T cell receptor (beta chain). Its antigen remains unidentified. Library preparation for TCR beta used quantitative 5'-RACE with molecular barcodes. Via MiXCR, TCRdb re-called the 5' RACE reads, giving one row per CDR3 protein. The table includes about 800,000 distinct CDR3 sequences, approximately 12% detected once. The length of the CDR3 is 12 residues. Germline CDR1 and CDR2: DFQATT and SNEGSKA (reference sequence). V was pared by 0 bases and J by 3 bases, with 6 bases between. This entry comes from a study of CD8 T cells in ankylosing spondylitis. Study-level findings and limits: Reportedly, disease-linked clones are significantly enriched in ankylosing spondylitis patients' matched synovial fluid. Apparently characteristic of ankylosing spondylitis blood was a TCR beta motif (eight highly homologous variants). Relatively scarce in peripheral blood, disease-linked clones were CD8+.

The chain carries TRBV20-1 and TRBJ2-7; D call uncertain. The clonotype comes from a male donor with ankylosing spondylitis. The source material was blood, either unsorted or a sorted T cell fraction (not recorded which). CDR3 loop: CSARESSYEQYF. The CDR3 coding sequence is TGCAGTGCTAGAGAATCCAGCTACGAGCAGTACTTC.